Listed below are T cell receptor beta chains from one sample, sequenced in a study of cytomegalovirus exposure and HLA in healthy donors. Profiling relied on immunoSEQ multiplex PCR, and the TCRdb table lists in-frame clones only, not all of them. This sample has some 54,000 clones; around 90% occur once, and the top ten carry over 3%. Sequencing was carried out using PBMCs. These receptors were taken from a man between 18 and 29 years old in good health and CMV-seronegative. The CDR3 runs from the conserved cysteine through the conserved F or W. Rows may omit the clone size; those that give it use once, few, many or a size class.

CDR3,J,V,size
CASSRREAGVYEQYF,TRBJ2-7,TRBV5-1,.
CAWKRPGTGRSEQYF,TRBJ2-7,TRBV30,.
CASSFGGTYNEQFF,TRBJ2-1,TRBV27,.
CASNDRTGGPRTGELFF,TRBJ2-2,TRBV7-9,.
CASMGRGHNSRGIGNEKLFF,TRBJ1-4,TRBV19,once
CASSLTGNEQYF,TRBJ2-7,TRBV27,.
CSVEQGNSYNEQFF,TRBJ2-1,TRBV29-1,.
CASSGEQGREQYF,TRBJ2-7,TRBV2,.
CASSPRGLDEQYF,TRBJ2-7,TRBV2,.
CAISELTRTPGTSVWYNEQFF,TRBJ2-1,TRBV10-3,.
CASRPTSGRNGELFF,TRBJ2-2,TRBV6-5,.
CASSYSRNEQFF,TRBJ2-1,TRBV6-5,.
CASSQGEREAYEQYF,TRBJ2-7,TRBV4-2,.